This TCR beta chain was profiled in a study of Graves' ophthalmopathy and Graves' hyperthyroidism. Overall study context: Blood was drawn at initial diagnosis, before any treatment.

A duration under 3 months, NOSPECS ≥4, CAS ≥3 and moderate-to-severe activity characterized the donors with ophthalmopathy. Amplification of TCR beta CDR3 regions used RNA transcripts. In the first round, RT-PCR was carried out with HTBI primers, and a multiplex PCR formed the second round. TCRdb re-analysed the multiplex PCR reads in MiXCR, keeping a single row per CDR3 protein. The sample lists some 170,000 distinct CDR3 sequences; about two fifths were seen once. Losses at the gene ends were 4 bases for V and 4 bases for J; bases not matched to a gene: 6. Germline V gene lookup returns CDR1 MDHEN and CDR2 SYDVKM. The CDR3 loop spans 14 amino acids. General study findings and limits: Among expanded thyroid clonotypes above 0.001 frequency, most also occurred in blood. The model reached 55% to 71% sensitivity and around 72% specificity for predicting ophthalmopathy progression.

A word on this clonotype: Its antigen is still unknown.

The chain joins TRBV28 to TRBJ2-5, with TRBD2 identical over 7 bases. The sequencing input was peripheral blood. The TCR sequence derives from a man aged 25-45 years with Graves' ophthalmopathy. The CDR3 coding sequence is TGTGCCAGCAGTTCCGGGGGGAGCCGAGAGACCCAGTACTTC. Protein sequence: CASSSGGSRETQYF.